This TCR beta chain appears in the sequencing data of a study of T cells in Graves' hyperthyroidism and ophthalmopathy. TCR beta CDR3 regions were amplified from RNA transcripts. Researchers ran a first-round RT-PCR on the TCR CDR3 using the HTBI primer set. TCRdb reprocessed the multiplex PCR reads with MiXCR, giving one entry per CDR3 protein. The sample has roughly 640,000 distinct CDR3 sequences, about a sixth seen once; the top ten hold roughly 3.5%. Trimming pared 3 bases from V and 6 bases from J, leaving 15 bases between. The CDR3 runs to 15 residues. Germline-derived CDR1 and CDR2 are LNHDA and SQIVND (reference sequence). Uncontrolled infection, other autoimmune disease, pregnancy or lactation disqualified patients from enrolment. This sample holds PBMCs from 9.5 to 10 ml fresh peripheral blood.

This sequence was found in a woman aged 40 to 50 with Graves' ophthalmopathy. This chain joins TRBV19 and TRBJ1-5, with D unclear. Sequenced input: blood. The CDR3 sequence is CASSISGVDTQPQHF. For the CDR3, the DNA is TGTGCCAGTAGTATCAGCGGGGTTGATACTCAGCCCCAGCATTTT.